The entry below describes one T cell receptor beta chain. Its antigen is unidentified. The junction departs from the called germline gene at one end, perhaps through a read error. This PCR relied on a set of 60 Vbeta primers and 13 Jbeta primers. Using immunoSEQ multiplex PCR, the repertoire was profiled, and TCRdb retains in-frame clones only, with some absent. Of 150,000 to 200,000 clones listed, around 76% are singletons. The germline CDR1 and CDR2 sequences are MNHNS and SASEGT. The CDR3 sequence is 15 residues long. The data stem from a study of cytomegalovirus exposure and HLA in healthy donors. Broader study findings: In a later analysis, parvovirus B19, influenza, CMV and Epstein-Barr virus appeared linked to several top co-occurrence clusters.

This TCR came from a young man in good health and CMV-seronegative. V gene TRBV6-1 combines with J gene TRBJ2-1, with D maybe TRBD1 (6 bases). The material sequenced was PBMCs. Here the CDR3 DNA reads TGTGCCAGCAGGGAAGGGACACTGGTCGGGAATGAGCAGTTCTTC. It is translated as CASREGTLVGNEQFF.